This T cell receptor beta chain appears in the sequencing data of a study of CD4 T cells in relation to SARS-CoV-2 and coronaviruses. Study context: The HLA restriction of the shared crossreactive spike epitopes was mapped. Points from the study as a whole: Pre-pandemic and post-infection samples never came from the same donor.

Germline CDR1 and CDR2: MNHEY and SMNVEV (reference sequence). The ends were cut back, 5 bases at V and 5 bases at J, with 10 bases in the middle. The CDR3 extends over 14 amino acids. Before the COVID-19 pandemic, during about 2010-2019, CD4+ T cells were taken from unexposed donors. Concerning this clone itself: Its antigen is as yet unknown.

Clones were sequenced by immunoSEQ multiplex PCR, and TCRdb holds only the in-frame ones, with some missing. The sample holds 65,000 or so clones, 75% to 90% seen once. The material sequenced was memory CD4+ T cells from PBMCs. J is TRBJ1-6 and V is TRBV27; D unresolved. This sequence originates from a human donor in good health. The DNA of the CDR3 is TGTGCCAGCAGTCGAGACTACGATAATTCACCCCTCCACTTT. Translated, it gives CASSRDYDNSPLHF.